A single sample gave rise to the 11 T cell receptor beta chains below, sequenced in a study of cytomegalovirus exposure and HLA in healthy donors. Use of 60 Vbeta and 13 Jbeta primers characterized the PCR. TCRdb's copy holds only in-frame clones and misses some; the assay was immunoSEQ multiplex PCR. Of around 110,000 clones listed, 79% are singletons. Sequencing used PBMCs. The source is a young woman in good health and CMV-seropositive.

The CDR3 protein is CASSPYPHRGEGTEAFF. CDR3 sequence (DNA): TGCGCCAGCAGCCCTTATCCACACAGGGGAGAGGGGACTGAAGCTTTCTTT. The rearrangement joins TRBV4-1 to TRBJ1-1; 7 bases agree with TRBD1. The V gene's germline CDR1 is MGHRA and CDR2 YSYEKL. J lost 5 bases, V lost 4 bases, and 16 bases had no gene match. The CDR3 spans 17 residues.

The V and J genes are TRBV2 and TRBJ2-5, with D possibly matching TRBD2 (5 bases). Per the germline V gene, CDR1 is SNHLY and CDR2 is FYNNEI. CDR3 size: 15 residues. V was trimmed by 10 bases and J by 11 bases, leaving 29 bases between them. CDR3 sequence: CATSVPADATWEQYF. The CDR3 nucleotides are TGTGCCACTTCCGTCCCCGCGGACGCCACTTGGGAGCAGTACTTC.

The rearrangement joins TRBV6-5 to TRBJ2-7; TRBD2 aligns across 10 bases. From germline, CDR1 is MNHEY and CDR2 SVGAGI. This CDR3 region has 15 residues. Trimming removed 4 bases from V and 3 bases from J; junction bases left unmatched: 6. The CDR3 sequence: CASSLHSGRVYEQYF. CDR3 in DNA: TGTGCCAGCAGTTTACACAGCGGGAGGGTCTACGAGCAGTACTTC.

This clone was seen a few times. The rearrangement uses TRBV7-6 and TRBJ1-4, with 7 nucleotides matching TRBD1. With V trimmed by 5 bases and J by 5 bases, 5 bases remained unmatched. CDR1 and CDR2 (germline): SGHVS, FNYEAQ. This CDR3 is 14 amino acids long. In nucleotides, the CDR3 is TGTGCCAGCAGCCGGGGGACAGCCAATGAAAAACTGTTTTTT. It yields the protein CASSRGTANEKLFF. Full variable domain (remainder filled in from reference TRBV7-6 and TRBJ1-4): GAGVSQSPRYKVTKRGQDVALRCDPISGHVSLYWYRQALGQGPEFLTYFNYEAQQDKSGLPNDRFSAERPEGSISTLTIQRTEQRDSAMYRCASSRGTANEKLFFGSGTQLSVL.

The gene calls are TRBV7-9 and TRBJ1-2, with D hard to call. Germline CDR1 SEHNR, CDR2 FQNEAQ (reference sequence). Deletions cut 1 base from V and 7 bases from J, with 7 bases between. The CDR3 runs 12 residues. CDR3 in DNA: TGTGCCAGCAGCTTAGACTCTGGTGGCTACACCTTC. This gives the protein CASSLDSGGYTF.

This chain uses TRBV5-1 with TRBJ2-7; possible D gene TRBD2, 6 bases. Germline V gene lookup returns CDR1 SGHRS and CDR2 YFSETQ. There are 14 residues in the CDR3. Trimming cost V 4 bases and J 4 bases, with 15 bases left between them. The DNA for the CDR3 is TGCGCCAGCAGCCCCGCCTCCGGGAGATACGAGCAGTACTTC. This gives the protein CASSPASGRYEQYF.

This chain joins TRBV28 and TRBJ1-4, with 7 positions matching TRBD1. Germline CDR1 is MDHEN and CDR2 is SYDVKM. There are 18 residues in the CDR3. V shed 5 bases, J shed 4 bases, and the junction held 16 bases outside the gene matches. CDR3: CASSPPRANRGINEKLFF. CDR3 nucleotides: TGTGCCAGCAGTCCCCCGAGGGCGAACAGGGGCATTAATGAAAAACTGTTTTTT.

The chain has TRBV30 and TRBJ2-5; TRBD2 matches 8 bases. Germline V gives CDR1 GTSNPN, CDR2 SVGIG (reference sequence). The length of the CDR3 is 14 residues. V was pared by 0 bases and J by 5 bases, with 5 bases of the junction left unmatched. This chain's CDR3 is CAWSVSAGEETQYF. The CDR3 DNA is TGTGCCTGGAGTGTATCAGCGGGAGAGGAGACCCAGTACTTC. Complete variable domain (other parts from reference TRBV30 and TRBJ2-5): SQTIHQWPATLVQPVGSPLSLECTVEGTSNPNLYWYRQAAGRGLQLLFYSVGIGQISSEVPQNLSASRPQDRQFILSSKKLLLSDSGFYLCAWSVSAGEETQYFGPGTRLLVL.

V and J are TRBV5-1 and TRBJ2-1, with TRBD2 identical over 11 bases. The CDR3 runs 16 residues. From germline, CDR1 is SGHRS and CDR2 YFSETQ. The junction had 8 bases not matched to a gene; V was cut back by 3 bases and J by 6 bases. Written as DNA, the CDR3 is TGCGCCAGCAGCTCCTCAACTAGCGGGAGAGTCAATGAGCAGTTCTTC. Translating gives CASSSSTSGRVNEQFF.

The chain couples TRBV5-1 to TRBJ1-3; D unclear. The germline gives CDR1 SGHRS, CDR2 YFSETQ. This CDR3 region has 16 residues. V dropped 0 bases and J dropped 0 bases, with 10 bases sitting between them. The CDR3 nucleotides read TGCGCCAGCAGCTTGGCTGGCGGCATCTCTGGAAACACCATATATTTT. It specifies CASSLAGGISGNTIYF.

The chain has TRBV5-1 and TRBJ2-1; 7 bases are shared with TRBD2. Germline V gene data show CDR1 as SGHRS and CDR2 as YFSETQ. This CDR3 has 15 residues. V lost 0 bases and J lost 3; bases outside the gene matches: 3. CDR3 in DNA: TGCGCCAGCAGCTTGGATACGGGAGGCTACAATGAGCAGTTCTTC. It yields the protein CASSLDTGGYNEQFF.